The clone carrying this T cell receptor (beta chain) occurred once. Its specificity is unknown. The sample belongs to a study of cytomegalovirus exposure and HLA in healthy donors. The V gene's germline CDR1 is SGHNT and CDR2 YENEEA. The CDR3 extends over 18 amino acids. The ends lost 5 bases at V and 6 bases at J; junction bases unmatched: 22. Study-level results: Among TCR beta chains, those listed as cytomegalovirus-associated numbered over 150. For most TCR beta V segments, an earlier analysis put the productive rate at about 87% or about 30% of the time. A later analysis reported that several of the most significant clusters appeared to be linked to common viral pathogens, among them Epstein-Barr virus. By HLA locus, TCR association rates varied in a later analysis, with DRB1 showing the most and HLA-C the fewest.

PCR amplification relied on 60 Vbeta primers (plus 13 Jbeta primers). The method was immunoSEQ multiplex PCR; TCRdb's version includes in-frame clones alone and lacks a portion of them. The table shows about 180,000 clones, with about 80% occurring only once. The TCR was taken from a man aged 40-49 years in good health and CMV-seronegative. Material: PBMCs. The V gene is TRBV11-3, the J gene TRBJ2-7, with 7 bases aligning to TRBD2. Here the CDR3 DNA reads TGTGCCAGCAGCCGCGCGCCCCCATTGGCGGGAGAAATCACCGAGCAGTACTTC. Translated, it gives CASSRAPPLAGEITEQYF.